This T cell receptor (beta chain) was recorded in a study of siplizumab effects on memory and regulatory T cells. Overall study findings and caveats: Proliferating Tregs taken from siplizumab cultures were not shown to have a confirmed suppressive function. An assignable phenotype, naive or memory, was missing from roughly 76-95% of proliferating CD4+ or CD8+ clones. Alloreactive clones mapping to unstimulated subsets formed only a minor fraction.

Clones were read by immunoSEQ multiplex PCR, and TCRdb kept only the in-frame ones, dropping some. The sample lists more than 85,000 clones, roughly 92% occurring once. Germline V gene sequence: CDR1 SGHVS, CDR2 FQNEAQ. V was clipped by 6 bases and J by 1 base, with 9 bases between them. CDR3 length: 13 residues. In the case of this clone: Its antigen is not known.

This chain uses TRBV7-8 with TRBJ1-1; D ambiguous. The receptor was isolated from a human donor in good health. The sample comprised CD4+ T cells sorted from blood. CDR3 protein: CASSFAGNTEAFF. The CDR3 DNA reads as TGTGCCAGCAGTTTTGCAGGGAACACTGAAGCTTTCTTT.